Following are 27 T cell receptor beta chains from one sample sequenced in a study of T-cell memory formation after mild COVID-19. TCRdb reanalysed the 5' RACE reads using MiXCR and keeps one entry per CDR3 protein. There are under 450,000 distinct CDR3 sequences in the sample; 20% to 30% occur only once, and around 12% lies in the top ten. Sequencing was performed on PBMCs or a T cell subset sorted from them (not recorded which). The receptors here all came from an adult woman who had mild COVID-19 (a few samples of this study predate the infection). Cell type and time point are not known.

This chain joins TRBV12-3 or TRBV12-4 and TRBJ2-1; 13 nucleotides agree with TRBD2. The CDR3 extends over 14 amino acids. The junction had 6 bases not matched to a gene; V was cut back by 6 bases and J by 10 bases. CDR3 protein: CASSGTSGVWEQFF. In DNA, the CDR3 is TGTGCCAGCAGCGGGACTAGCGGGGTCTGGGAGCAGTTCTTC.

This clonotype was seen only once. CDR3 residues: CSARETLIAARGTGELFF. Written as DNA, the CDR3 is TGCAGTGCTAGAGAGACGCTTATAGCGGCCAGGGGGACCGGGGAGCTGTTTTTT. This rearrangement joins TRBV20-1 to TRBJ2-2, with D possibly matching TRBD1 (7 bases). The germline V gene has CDR1 DFQATT and CDR2 SNEGSKA (reference sequence). The length of the CDR3 is 18 residues. Trimming stripped 0 bases from V and 5 bases from J, with 22 bases between.

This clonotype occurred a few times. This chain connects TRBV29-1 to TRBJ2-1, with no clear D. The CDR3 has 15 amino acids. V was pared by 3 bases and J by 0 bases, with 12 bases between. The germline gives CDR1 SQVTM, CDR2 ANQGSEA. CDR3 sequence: CSVDLGLSSYNEQFF. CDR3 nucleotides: TGCAGCGTTGATCTGGGGTTGAGCTCCTACAATGAGCAGTTCTTC.

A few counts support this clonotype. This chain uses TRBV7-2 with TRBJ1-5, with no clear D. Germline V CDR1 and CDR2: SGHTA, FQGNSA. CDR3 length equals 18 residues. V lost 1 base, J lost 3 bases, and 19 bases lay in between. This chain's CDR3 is CASSLVQAGSAFNQPQHF. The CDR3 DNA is TGTGCCAGCAGCTTAGTTCAGGCAGGCTCCGCTTTCAATCAGCCCCAGCATTTT.

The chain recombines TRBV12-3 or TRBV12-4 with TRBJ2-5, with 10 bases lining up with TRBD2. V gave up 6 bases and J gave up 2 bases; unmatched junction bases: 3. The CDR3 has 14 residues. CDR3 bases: TGTGCCAGCAGACATAGCGGGGGGCAAGAGACCCAGTACTTC. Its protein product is CASRHSGGQETQYF.

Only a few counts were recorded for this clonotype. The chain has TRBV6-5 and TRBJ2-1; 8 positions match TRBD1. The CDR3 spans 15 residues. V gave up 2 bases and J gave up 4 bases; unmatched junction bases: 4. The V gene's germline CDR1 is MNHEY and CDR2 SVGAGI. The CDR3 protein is CASSYLGTGYNEQFF. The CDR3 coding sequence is TGTGCCAGCAGTTACCTCGGGACAGGATACAATGAGCAGTTCTTC.

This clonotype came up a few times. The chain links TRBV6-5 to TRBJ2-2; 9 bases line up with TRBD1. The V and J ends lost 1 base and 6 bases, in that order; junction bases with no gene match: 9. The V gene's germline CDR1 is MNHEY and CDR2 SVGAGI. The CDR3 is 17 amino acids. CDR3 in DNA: TGTGCCAGCAGTTACTGGTCCATACAGGGGGCGTCCGGGGAGCTGTTTTTT. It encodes CASSYWSIQGASGELFF.

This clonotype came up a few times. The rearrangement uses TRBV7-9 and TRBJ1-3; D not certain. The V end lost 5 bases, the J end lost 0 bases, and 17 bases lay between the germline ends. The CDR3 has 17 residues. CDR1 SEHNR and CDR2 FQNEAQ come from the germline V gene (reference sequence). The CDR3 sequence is CASSPPLGTRSGNTIYF. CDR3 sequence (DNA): TGTGCCAGCAGCCCACCCTTAGGAACCCGCTCTGGAAACACCATATATTTT.

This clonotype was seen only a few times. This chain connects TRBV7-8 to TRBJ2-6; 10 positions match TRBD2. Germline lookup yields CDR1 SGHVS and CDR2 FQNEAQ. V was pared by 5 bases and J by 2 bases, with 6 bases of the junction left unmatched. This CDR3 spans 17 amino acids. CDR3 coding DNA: TGTGCCAGCAGCCCGGGTCTAGCGGGAGCTGGGGCCAACGTCCTGACTTTC. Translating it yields CASSPGLAGAGANVLTF.

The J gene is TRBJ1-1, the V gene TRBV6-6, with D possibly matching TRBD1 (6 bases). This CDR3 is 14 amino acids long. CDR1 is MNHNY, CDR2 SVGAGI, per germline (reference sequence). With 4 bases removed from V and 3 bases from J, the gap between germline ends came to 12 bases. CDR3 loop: CASSSPGGHTEAFF. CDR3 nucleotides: TGTGCCAGCAGTTCCCCCGGGGGCCACACTGAAGCTTTCTTT.

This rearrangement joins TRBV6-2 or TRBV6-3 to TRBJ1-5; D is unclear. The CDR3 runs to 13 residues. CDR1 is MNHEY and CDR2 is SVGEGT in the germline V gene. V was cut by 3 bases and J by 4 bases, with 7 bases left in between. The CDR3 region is CASSYVENQPQHF. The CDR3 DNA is TGTGCCAGCAGTTATGTTGAGAATCAGCCCCAGCATTTT.

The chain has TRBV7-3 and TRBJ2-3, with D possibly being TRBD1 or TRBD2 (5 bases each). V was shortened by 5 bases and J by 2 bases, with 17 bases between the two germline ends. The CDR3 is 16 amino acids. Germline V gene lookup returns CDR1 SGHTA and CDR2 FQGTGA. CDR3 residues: CASSPLGHGLTDTQYF. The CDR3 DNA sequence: TGTGCCAGCAGCCCCCTGGGGCACGGACTCACAGATACGCAGTATTTT.

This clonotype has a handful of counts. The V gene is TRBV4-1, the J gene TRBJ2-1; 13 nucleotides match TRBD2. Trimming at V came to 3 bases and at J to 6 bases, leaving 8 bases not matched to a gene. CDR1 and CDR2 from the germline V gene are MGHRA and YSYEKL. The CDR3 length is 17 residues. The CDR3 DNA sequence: TGCGCCAGCAGCCACCGACTAGCGGGGGGTCCGGGCAATGAGCAGTTCTTC. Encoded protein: CASSHRLAGGPGNEQFF.

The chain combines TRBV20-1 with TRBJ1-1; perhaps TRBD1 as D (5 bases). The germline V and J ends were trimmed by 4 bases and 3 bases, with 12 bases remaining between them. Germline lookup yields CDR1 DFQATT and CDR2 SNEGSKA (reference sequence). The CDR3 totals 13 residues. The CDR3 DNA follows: TGCAGTGCTATAGGGGTCGGCGACACTGAAGCTTTCTTT. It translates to CSAIGVGDTEAFF.

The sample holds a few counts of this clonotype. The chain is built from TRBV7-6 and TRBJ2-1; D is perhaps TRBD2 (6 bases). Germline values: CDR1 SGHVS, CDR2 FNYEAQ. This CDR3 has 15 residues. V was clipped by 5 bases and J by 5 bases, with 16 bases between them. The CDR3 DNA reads TGTGCCAGCAGCCCCGGCCGGCGGGGCGACAATGAGCAGTTCTTC. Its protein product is CASSPGRRGDNEQFF.

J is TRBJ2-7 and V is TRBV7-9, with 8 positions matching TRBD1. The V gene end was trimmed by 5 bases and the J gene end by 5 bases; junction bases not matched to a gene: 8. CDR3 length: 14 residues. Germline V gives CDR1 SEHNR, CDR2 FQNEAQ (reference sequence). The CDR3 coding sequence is TGTGCCAGCAGCGCTATGGACAGGGCCCACGAGCAGTACTTC. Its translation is CASSAMDRAHEQYF.

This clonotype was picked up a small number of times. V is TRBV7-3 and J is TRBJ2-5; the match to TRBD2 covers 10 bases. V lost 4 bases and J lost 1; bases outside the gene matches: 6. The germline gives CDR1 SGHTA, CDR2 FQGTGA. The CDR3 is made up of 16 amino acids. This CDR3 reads CASSSSGTSVQETQYF. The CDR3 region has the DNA TGTGCCAGCAGCTCTTCCGGGACTAGCGTCCAAGAGACCCAGTACTTC.

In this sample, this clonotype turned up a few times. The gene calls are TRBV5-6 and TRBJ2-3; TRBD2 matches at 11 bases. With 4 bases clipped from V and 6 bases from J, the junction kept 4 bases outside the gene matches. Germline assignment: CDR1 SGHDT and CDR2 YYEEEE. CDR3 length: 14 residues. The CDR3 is CASSVAGGPDTQYF. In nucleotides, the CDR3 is TGTGCCAGCAGCGTAGCGGGAGGGCCCGATACGCAGTATTTT.

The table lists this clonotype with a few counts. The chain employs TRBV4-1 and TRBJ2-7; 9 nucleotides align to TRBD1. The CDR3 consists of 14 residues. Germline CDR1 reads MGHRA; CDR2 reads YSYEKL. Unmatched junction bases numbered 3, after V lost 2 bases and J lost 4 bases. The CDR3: CASSQSGTGYEQYF. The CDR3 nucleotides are TGCGCCAGCAGCCAATCCGGGACAGGGTACGAGCAGTACTTC.

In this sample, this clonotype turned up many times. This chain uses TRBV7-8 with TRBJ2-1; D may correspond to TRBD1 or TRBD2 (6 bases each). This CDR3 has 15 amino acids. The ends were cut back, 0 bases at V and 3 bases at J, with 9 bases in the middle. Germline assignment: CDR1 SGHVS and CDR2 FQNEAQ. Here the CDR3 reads CASSLAGGHYNEQFF. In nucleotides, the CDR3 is TGTGCCAGCAGCTTAGCGGGGGGACACTACAATGAGCAGTTCTTC. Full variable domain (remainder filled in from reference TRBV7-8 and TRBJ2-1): GAGVSQSPRYKVAKRGQDVALRCDPISGHVSLFWYQQALGQGPEFLTYFQNEAQLDKSGLPSDRFFAERPEGSVSTLKIQRTQQEDSAVYLCASSLAGGHYNEQFFGPGTRLTVL.

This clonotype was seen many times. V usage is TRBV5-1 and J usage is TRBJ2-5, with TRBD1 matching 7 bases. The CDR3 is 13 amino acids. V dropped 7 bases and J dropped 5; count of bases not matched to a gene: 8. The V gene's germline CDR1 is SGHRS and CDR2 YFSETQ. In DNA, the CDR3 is TGCGCCAGCTCCGAGGGGGCAGGCGAGACCCAGTACTTC. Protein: CASSEGAGETQYF.

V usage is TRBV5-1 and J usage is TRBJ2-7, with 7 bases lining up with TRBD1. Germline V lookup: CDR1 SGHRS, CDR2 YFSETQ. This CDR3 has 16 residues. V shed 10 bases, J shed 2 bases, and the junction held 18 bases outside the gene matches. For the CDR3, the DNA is TGCGCCTCCAGCAAAACCCCGGGACAGCGTACCTACGAGCAGTACTTC. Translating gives CASSKTPGQRTYEQYF.

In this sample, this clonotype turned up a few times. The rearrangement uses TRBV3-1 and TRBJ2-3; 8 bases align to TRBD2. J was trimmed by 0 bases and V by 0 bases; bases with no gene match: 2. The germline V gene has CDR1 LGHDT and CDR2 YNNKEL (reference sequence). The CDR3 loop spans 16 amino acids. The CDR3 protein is CASSQDPSGSTDTQYF. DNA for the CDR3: TGTGCCAGCAGCCAAGATCCTAGCGGGAGCACAGATACGCAGTATTTT.

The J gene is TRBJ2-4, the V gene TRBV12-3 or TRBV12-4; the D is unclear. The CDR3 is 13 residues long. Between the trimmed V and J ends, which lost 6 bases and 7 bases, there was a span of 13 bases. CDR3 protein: CASSSQDPNIQYF. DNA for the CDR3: TGTGCCAGCAGCAGTCAGGACCCTAACATTCAGTACTTC.

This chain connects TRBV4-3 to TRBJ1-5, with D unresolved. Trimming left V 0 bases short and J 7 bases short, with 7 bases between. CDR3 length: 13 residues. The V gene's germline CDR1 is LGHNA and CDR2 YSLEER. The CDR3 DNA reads TGCGCCAGCAGCCAAGATTGGGAACAGCCCCAGCATTTT. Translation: CASSQDWEQPQHF.

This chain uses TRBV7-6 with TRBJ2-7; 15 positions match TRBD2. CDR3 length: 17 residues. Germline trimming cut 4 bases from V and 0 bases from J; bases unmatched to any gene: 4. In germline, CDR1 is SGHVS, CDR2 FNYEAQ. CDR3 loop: CASSSGTSGRYSYEQYF. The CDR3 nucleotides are TGTGCCAGCAGCTCCGGGACTAGCGGGAGGTACTCCTACGAGCAGTACTTC.

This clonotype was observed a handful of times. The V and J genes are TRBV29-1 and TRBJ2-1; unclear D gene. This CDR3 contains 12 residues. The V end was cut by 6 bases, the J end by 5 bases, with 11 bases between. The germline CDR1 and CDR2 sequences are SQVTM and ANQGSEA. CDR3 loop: CSVTGFDNEQFF. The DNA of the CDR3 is TGCAGCGTCACGGGCTTCGACAATGAGCAGTTCTTC.